These 13 T cell receptor beta chains share one sample of origin, sequenced in a study of shared clonotypes between healthy human individuals. Measured with immunoSEQ multiplex PCR; TCRdb has only the in-frame clones, and not every one. The profile shows some 500,000 clones, 70% to 80% of them singletons. The specimen was PBMCs. These receptors were collected from a woman between 40 and 55 years old in good health. Some clones in this sample may be carry-over from other donors' samples.

The gene calls are TRBV27 and TRBJ1-2, with 7 bases matching TRBD1. Germline CDR1 MNHEY, CDR2 SMNVEV (reference sequence). V was pared by 0 bases and J by 6 bases, with 4 bases of the junction left unmatched. The CDR3 is 14 amino acids. As DNA, the CDR3 is TGTGCCAGCAGTTTATCGGGGACAGCCAATGGCTACACCTTC. Protein: CASSLSGTANGYTF.

The chain is built from TRBV18 and TRBJ1-1, with 7 bases aligning to TRBD1. This CDR3 is built from 12 residues. Germline CDR1 KGHSH, CDR2 LQKENI. The J segment lost 11 bases and the V segment lost 3 bases, leaving 6 bases of the junction unmatched. The chain's CDR3 is CASSPRQGGAFF. Here the CDR3 DNA reads TGTGCCAGCTCACCGAGACAGGGAGGGGCTTTCTTT.

Concerning this clone: Other DNA sequences in the sample encode the same CDR3. The chain recombines TRBV19 with TRBJ2-4; D is ambiguous. V lost 3 bases and J lost 6, with 3 bases in between. The length of the CDR3 is 11 residues. In germline, CDR1 is LNHDA, CDR2 SQIVND (reference sequence). CDR3 region: CASSIGNIQYF. The CDR3 DNA is TGTGCCAGTAGTATCGGAAACATTCAGTACTTC.

CDR3 nucleotide sequence: TGTGCCAGCAGCTTAGTTTCGGGACAGGGGAACACCGGGGAGCTGTTTTTT. Its translation: CASSLVSGQGNTGELFF. This sequence joins TRBV11-2 and TRBJ2-2, with 9 bases aligning to TRBD1. V dropped 1 base and J dropped 1; count of bases not matched to a gene: 4. Germline-derived CDR1 and CDR2 are SGHAT and FQNNGV. The CDR3 spans 17 residues.

J is TRBJ2-1 and V is TRBV28; 8 positions agree with TRBD2. In germline, CDR1 is MDHEN, CDR2 SYDVKM. The CDR3 loop spans 13 amino acids. V gave up 3 bases and J gave up 10 bases; unmatched junction bases: 5. For the CDR3, the DNA is TGTGCCAGCAGTTTGAAACTAGCGGAAGAGCAGTTCTTC. This codes for CASSLKLAEEQFF.

This clone was found once. V is TRBV5-6 and J is TRBJ2-1; perhaps TRBD2 as D (5 bases). V lost 0 bases, J lost 6 bases, and 13 bases lay in between. This CDR3 region has 15 residues. The germline CDR1 and CDR2 sequences are SGHDT and YYEEEE. The CDR3 sequence: CASSLGEFGINEQFF. In DNA form, the CDR3 reads TGTGCCAGCAGCTTGGGGGAGTTCGGAATCAATGAGCAGTTCTTC.

The chain joins TRBV11-2 to TRBJ1-2, with 10 bases fitting TRBD1. The CDR3 covers 14 residues. V shed 7 bases, J shed 2 bases, and the junction held 4 bases outside the gene matches. CDR1 is SGHAT, CDR2 FQNNGV, per germline. The CDR3 reads CASTTDRGNYGYTF. CDR3 nucleotide sequence: TGTGCCAGCACAACGGACAGGGGGAACTATGGCTACACCTTC. Full variable domain (rest looked up from reference TRBV11-2 and TRBJ1-2): EAGVAQSPRYKIIEKRQSVAFWCNPISGHATLYWYQQILGQGPKLLIQFQNNGVVDDSQLPKDRFSAERLKGVDSTLKIQPAKLEDSAVYLCASTTDRGNYGYTFGSGTRLTVV.

The table lists this clone with many counts. This chain joins TRBV9 and TRBJ1-2; a possible D gene is TRBD1 (5 bases). Per the germline V gene, CDR1 is SGDLS and CDR2 is YYNGEE. V shed 0 bases and J shed 5 bases, with 17 bases lying between them. The CDR3 covers 16 residues. The CDR3 loop is CASSVGSGFEGYGYTF. In DNA form, the CDR3 reads TGTGCCAGCAGCGTAGGATCAGGGTTCGAAGGGTATGGCTACACCTTC.

The chain combines TRBV7-3 with TRBJ2-7; D ambiguous. V gave up 5 bases and J gave up 3 bases, with 8 bases separating them. This CDR3 contains 12 residues. Looked up from germline, CDR1 is SGHTA and CDR2 is FQGTGA. This CDR3 is CASSPPYYEQYF. CDR3 DNA: TGTGCCAGCAGCCCCCCCTACTACGAGCAGTACTTC.

This clone was found once. The chain couples TRBV19 to TRBJ2-1; D uncertain. Germline CDR1 reads LNHDA; CDR2 reads SQIVND (reference sequence). This CDR3 spans 17 amino acids. V lost 0 bases to trimming and J lost 0 bases, with 12 bases between them. CDR3 coding DNA: TGTGCCAGTAGTATAGATGGCAGTTCGAGCTCCTACAATGAGCAGTTCTTC. Protein product: CASSIDGSSSSYNEQFF.

V is TRBV25-1 and J is TRBJ2-3; D remains unclear. The CDR3 contains 11 residues. The germline V gene has CDR1 MGHDK and CDR2 SYGVNS. V was trimmed by 4 bases and J by 8 bases, leaving 7 bases between them. The CDR3 bases are TGTGCCAGCAGTGGGGTATTTACGCAGTATTTT. Translating gives CASSGVFTQYF.

A few counts support this clone. The CDR3 DNA follows: TGTGCCACCAGCAGAGGATCGCAGGGGCAAGGCTACACCTTC. It translates to CATSRGSQGQGYTF. The chain employs TRBV15 and TRBJ1-2; possible D gene TRBD1, 6 bases. V dropped 1 base and J dropped 8 bases, with 14 bases sitting between them. The CDR3 sequence is 14 residues long. Per germline, CDR1 LNHNV and CDR2 YYDKDF (reference sequence).

The chain joins TRBV4-1 to TRBJ2-5, with 15 bases aligning to TRBD2. Germline V gene lookup returns CDR1 MGHRA and CDR2 YSYEKL. Unmatched junction bases numbered 2, after V lost 4 bases and J lost 2 bases. CDR3 length equals 16 residues. For the CDR3, the DNA is TGCGCCAGCAGCCGCGGACTAGCGGGAGGGCAAGAGACCCAGTACTTC. Protein product: CASSRGLAGGQETQYF.